The 9 T cell receptor beta chains in this list originate from one sample, sequenced in a study of blood T cell repertoires in COVID-19. The method was immunoSEQ multiplex PCR; TCRdb's version includes in-frame clones alone and lacks a portion of them. This table has approximately 32,000 clones, roughly 91% appearing once. Sequenced sample: peripheral blood. The receptors shown here come from a man aged 55 to 70 with active COVID-19.

The chain combines TRBV7-3 with TRBJ2-2; TRBD1 agrees at 8 bases. CDR1 is SGHTA, CDR2 FQGTGA, per germline. V shed 2 bases and J 5 bases; nucleotides not matched to a gene: 4. CDR3 length: 15 amino acids. The CDR3 here is CASSLSRDRTGELFF. For the CDR3, the DNA is TGTGCCAGCAGCTTATCTAGGGACAGGACCGGGGAGCTGTTTTTT.

The chain couples TRBV3-1 (or the pseudogene TRBV3-2) to TRBJ2-2; the match to TRBD1 covers 8 bases. Germline V gene data show CDR1 as LGHDT and CDR2 as YNNKEL (reference sequence). V was pared by 3 bases and J by 6 bases, with 6 bases of the junction left unmatched. The CDR3 totals 15 residues. The CDR3: CASSQAGQGSGELFF. The CDR3 coding sequence is TGTGCCAGCAGCCAGGCTGGACAGGGCTCCGGGGAGCTGTTTTTT.

The chain uses TRBV9 and TRBJ2-7; TRBD2 matches 7 bases. CDR1 is SGDLS and CDR2 is YYNGEE in the germline V gene. The CDR3 spans 12 residues. Unmatched junction bases numbered 4, after V lost 4 bases and J lost 6 bases. CDR3 nucleotides: TGTGCCAGCAGCCTGACTAGCAGCGAGCAGTACTTC. This codes for CASSLTSSEQYF.

J is TRBJ2-3 and V is TRBV19; 12 nucleotides align to TRBD1. Germline CDR1 and CDR2: LNHDA and SQIVND (reference sequence). CDR3 length: 16 residues. Germline trimming cut 3 bases from V and 3 bases from J; bases unmatched to any gene: 4. This CDR3 is CASSIRDRGRTDTQYF. As DNA, the CDR3 is TGTGCCAGTAGTATCCGGGACAGGGGGCGGACAGATACGCAGTATTTT.

The V gene is TRBV9, the J gene TRBJ2-1, with 7 bases matching TRBD2. CDR1 and CDR2 (germline): SGDLS, YYNGEE. This CDR3 has 16 amino acids. Trimming removed 4 bases from V and 10 bases from J; junction bases left unmatched: 17. The CDR3 DNA follows: TGTGCCAGCAGCCCCCGAGGGGAGGGTTTTTACCGGGAGCAGTTCTTC. Translation gives CASSPRGEGFYREQFF.

The table lists this clone with a count of one. The chain combines TRBV30 with TRBJ2-7; 13 bases match TRBD2. Germline V gives CDR1 GTSNPN, CDR2 SVGIG (reference sequence). The CDR3 contains 13 residues. V shed 0 bases, J shed 7 bases, and the junction held 0 bases outside the gene matches. For the CDR3, the DNA is TGTGCCTGGAGTGTGACTAGCGGGAGGGAGCAGTACTTC. Encoded protein: CAWSVTSGREQYF. Full variable domain (missing parts from reference TRBV30 and TRBJ2-7): SQTIHQWPATLVQPVGSPLSLECTVEGTSNPNLYWYRQAAGRGLQLLFYSVGIGQISSEVPQNLSASRPQDRQFILSSKKLLLSDSGFYLCAWSVTSGREQYFGPGTRLTVT.

The V gene is TRBV7-3, the J gene TRBJ2-1, with D perhaps TRBD2 (6 bases). The V gene lost 5 bases and the J gene lost 5 bases, with 19 bases spanning the gap. The germline V gene has CDR1 SGHTA and CDR2 FQGTGA. This CDR3 region has 16 residues. The CDR3 nucleotides read TGTGCCAGCAGCCCATCCGGGACTTTTGAACACAATGAGCAGTTCTTC. It codes for CASSPSGTFEHNEQFF.

V gene TRBV28 combines with J gene TRBJ2-7; D perhaps matches TRBD2 (6 bases). This CDR3 has 14 amino acids. V dropped 4 bases and J dropped 2 bases, with 12 bases sitting between them. Germline lookup yields CDR1 MDHEN and CDR2 SYDVKM. The CDR3, as DNA: TGTGCCAGCAGTTCAACCAGACTAGCCTACGAGCAGTACTTC. Translation gives CASSSTRLAYEQYF.

This sequence joins TRBV12-2 and TRBJ2-7; the D call TRBD2 from the table was never checked on the DNA. TRBV12-2 is deemed a pseudogene. This CDR3 spans 15 amino acids. The CDR3 sequence: CASRLAGGISYEQYF. Written as DNA, the CDR3 is TGTGCAAGTCGCTTGGCGGGCGGGATCTCCTACGAGCAGTACTTC.